This TCR beta chain was found in a study of T cell repertoires in cytomegalovirus infection. Study information: A matching HLA type, together with CMV infection, was signaled by public TCR beta signatures.

Study-wide results and caveats: Ex vivo responses were dominated by HLA-C-restricted CMV-specific TCR beta clonotypes.

TCRdb redid the calling of the reads with MiXCR, one entry per CDR3 protein. The table has some 220,000 distinct CDR3 sequences, around 35% seen once; the top ten hold more than 50%. Turning to this clonotype: Antigen specificity is unknown.

There are 12 residues in the CDR3. Germline V gene sequence: CDR1 SGHDN, CDR2 FVKESK. Deletions cut 1 base from V and 8 bases from J, with 8 bases between. This sample comprised CD8+ T cells from cultured PBMCs, obtained from culture after CMV antigen stimulation. This TCR derives from a human donor in good health (CMV status not recorded). Some clones in this sample may be carry-over from other donors' samples. The chain uses TRBV14 and TRBJ1-1; D call uncertain. CDR3 amino acids: CASSQAKTEAFF. CDR3 DNA: TGTGCCAGCAGCCAAGCGAAAACGGAAGCTTTCTTT.